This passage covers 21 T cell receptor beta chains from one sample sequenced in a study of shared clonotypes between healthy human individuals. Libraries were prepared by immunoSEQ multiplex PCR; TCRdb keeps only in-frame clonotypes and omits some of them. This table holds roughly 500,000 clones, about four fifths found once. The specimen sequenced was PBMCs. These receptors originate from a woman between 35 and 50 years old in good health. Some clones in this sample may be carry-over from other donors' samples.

The CDR3 loop reads CASSGGLVWETQYF. The DNA for the CDR3 is TGCGCCAGCAGTGGGGGACTAGTCTGGGAGACCCAGTACTTC. The chain has TRBV10-2 and TRBJ2-5; 8 positions match TRBD2. CDR3 length: 14 amino acids. In germline, CDR1 is WSHSY, CDR2 SAAADI. Trimming took 4 bases from V and 5 from J; bases not matched to a gene: 6.

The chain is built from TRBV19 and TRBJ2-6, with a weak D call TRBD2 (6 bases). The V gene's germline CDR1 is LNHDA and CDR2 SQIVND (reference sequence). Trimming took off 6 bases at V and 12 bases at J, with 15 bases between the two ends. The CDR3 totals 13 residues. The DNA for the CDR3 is TGTGCCAGTAGCCAGGGAGGTGGGACCGTCCTGACTTTC. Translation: CASSQGGGTVLTF. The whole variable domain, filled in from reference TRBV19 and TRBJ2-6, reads DGGITQSPKYLFRKEGQNVTLSCEQNLNHDAMYWYRQDPGQGLRLIYYSQIVNDFQKGDIAEGYSVSREKKESFPLTVTSAQKNPTAFYLCASSQGGGTVLTFGAGSRLTVL.

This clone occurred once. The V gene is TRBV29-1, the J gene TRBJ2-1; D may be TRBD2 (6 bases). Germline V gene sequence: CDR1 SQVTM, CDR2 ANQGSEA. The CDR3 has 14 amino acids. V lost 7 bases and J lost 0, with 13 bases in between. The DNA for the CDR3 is TGCAGCGGGGGCCGGGGGAGCTCCTACAATGAGCAGTTCTTC. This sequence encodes CSGGRGSSYNEQFF.

The CDR3 sequence: CASSMGTGGNGYTF. CDR3 DNA: TGCGCCAGCAGCATGGGGACAGGGGGCAATGGCTACACCTTC. This chain uses TRBV5-1 with TRBJ1-2, with 12 positions matching TRBD1. Germline V gene lookup returns CDR1 SGHRS and CDR2 YFSETQ. CDR3 length: 14 amino acids. The V gene end was trimmed by 4 bases and the J gene end by 6 bases; junction bases not matched to a gene: 4.

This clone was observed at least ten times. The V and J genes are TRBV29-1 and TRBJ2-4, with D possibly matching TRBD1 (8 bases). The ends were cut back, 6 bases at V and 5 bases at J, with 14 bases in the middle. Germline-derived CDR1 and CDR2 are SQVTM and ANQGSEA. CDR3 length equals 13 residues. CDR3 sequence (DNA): TGCAGCGTAATACAGGGGGGGCAAAACATTCAGTACTTC. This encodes CSVIQGGQNIQYF.

CDR3 protein: CASSEGRGFSNEQFF. The CDR3 DNA sequence: TGTGCCAGCAGTGAAGGGAGGGGGTTTAGCAATGAGCAGTTCTTC. The chain couples TRBV2 to TRBJ2-1; D is perhaps TRBD1 or TRBD2 (6 bases each). CDR1 is SNHLY and CDR2 is FYNNEI in the germline V gene. This CDR3 has 15 amino acids. V lost 1 base, J lost 6 bases, and 13 bases lay in between.

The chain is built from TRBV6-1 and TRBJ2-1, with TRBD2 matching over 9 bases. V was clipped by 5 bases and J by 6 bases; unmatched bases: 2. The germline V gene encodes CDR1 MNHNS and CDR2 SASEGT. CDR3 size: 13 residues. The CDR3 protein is CASSSSGSNEQFF. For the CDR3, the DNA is TGTGCCAGCAGTAGTAGCGGGAGCAATGAGCAGTTCTTC.

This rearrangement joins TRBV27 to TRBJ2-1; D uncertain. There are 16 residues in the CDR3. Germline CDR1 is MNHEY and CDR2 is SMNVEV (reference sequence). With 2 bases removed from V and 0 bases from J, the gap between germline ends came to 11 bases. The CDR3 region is CASSLPGAHSYNEQFF. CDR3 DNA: TGTGCCAGCAGTTTACCTGGCGCACACTCCTACAATGAGCAGTTCTTC.

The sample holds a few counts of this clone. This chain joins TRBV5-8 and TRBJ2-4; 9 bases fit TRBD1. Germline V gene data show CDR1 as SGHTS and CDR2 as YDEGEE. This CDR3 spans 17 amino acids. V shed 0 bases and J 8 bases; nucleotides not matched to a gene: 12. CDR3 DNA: TGTGCCAGCAGCTTGGTTGGACGGGACAGGGCGGCGGACATTCAGTACTTC. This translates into CASSLVGRDRAADIQYF.

The CDR3 DNA reads TGTGCCTGGAGTGCCGGGGGGGCGGGCGCCTCCTACAATGAGCAGTTCTTC. Its translation is CAWSAGGAGASYNEQFF. The V call is TRBV30, the J call TRBJ2-1; TRBD2 matches 8 bases. V shed 1 base and J 0 bases; nucleotides not matched to a gene: 8. CDR3 size: 17 residues. In germline, CDR1 is GTSNPN, CDR2 SVGIG (reference sequence).

CDR3 in amino acids: CASSVPLAGVGDTQYF. Here the CDR3 DNA reads TGTGCCAGCAGTGTCCCCCTAGCGGGAGTGGGAGATACGCAGTATTTT. This rearrangement joins TRBV25-1 to TRBJ2-3; TRBD2 aligns across 10 bases. This CDR3 is 16 amino acids long. Germline V gene sequence: CDR1 MGHDK, CDR2 SYGVNS. Trimming at V came to 4 bases and at J to 5 bases, leaving 9 bases not matched to a gene.

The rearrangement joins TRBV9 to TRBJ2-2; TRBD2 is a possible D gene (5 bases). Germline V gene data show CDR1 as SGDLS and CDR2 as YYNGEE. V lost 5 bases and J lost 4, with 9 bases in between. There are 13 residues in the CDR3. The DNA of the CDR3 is TGTGCCAGCAGTAGCGCTTTCACCGGGGAGCTGTTTTTT. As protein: CASSSAFTGELFF.

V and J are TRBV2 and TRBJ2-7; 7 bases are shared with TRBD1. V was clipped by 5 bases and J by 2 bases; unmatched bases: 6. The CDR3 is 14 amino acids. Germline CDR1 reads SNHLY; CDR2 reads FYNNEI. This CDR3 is CASSRQGRAYEQYF. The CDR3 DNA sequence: TGTGCCAGCAGTAGACAGGGAAGAGCCTACGAGCAGTACTTC.

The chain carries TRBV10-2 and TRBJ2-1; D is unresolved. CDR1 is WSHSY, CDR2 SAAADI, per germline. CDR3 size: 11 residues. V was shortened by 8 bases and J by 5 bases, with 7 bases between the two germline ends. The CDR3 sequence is CASSPNNEQFF. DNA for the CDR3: TGCGCCAGCTCCCCAAACAATGAGCAGTTCTTC.

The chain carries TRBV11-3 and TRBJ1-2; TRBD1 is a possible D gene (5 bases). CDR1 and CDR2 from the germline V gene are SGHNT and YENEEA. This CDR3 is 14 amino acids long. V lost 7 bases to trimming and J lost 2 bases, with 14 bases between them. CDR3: CASTTGAVNYGYTF. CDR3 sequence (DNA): TGTGCCAGCACAACCGGGGCAGTGAACTATGGCTACACCTTC.

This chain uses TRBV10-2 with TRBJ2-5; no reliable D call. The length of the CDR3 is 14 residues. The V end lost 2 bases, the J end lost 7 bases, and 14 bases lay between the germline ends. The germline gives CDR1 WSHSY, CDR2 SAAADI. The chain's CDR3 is CASSEDAGRATQYF. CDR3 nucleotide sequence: TGCGCCAGCAGTGAGGACGCTGGACGTGCGACCCAGTACTTC.

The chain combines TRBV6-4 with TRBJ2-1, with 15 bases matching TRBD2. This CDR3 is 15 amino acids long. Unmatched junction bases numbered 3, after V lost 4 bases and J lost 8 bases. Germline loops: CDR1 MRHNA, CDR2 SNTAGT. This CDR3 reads CASSGGLAGGDEQFF. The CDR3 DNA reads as TGTGCCAGCAGTGGGGGACTAGCGGGAGGTGATGAGCAGTTCTTC.

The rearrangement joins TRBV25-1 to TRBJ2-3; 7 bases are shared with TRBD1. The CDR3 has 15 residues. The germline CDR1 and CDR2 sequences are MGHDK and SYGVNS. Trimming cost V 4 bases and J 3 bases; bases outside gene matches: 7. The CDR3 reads CASSGPTGLTDTQYF. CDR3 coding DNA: TGTGCCAGCAGTGGGCCGACAGGGCTAACAGATACGCAGTATTTT. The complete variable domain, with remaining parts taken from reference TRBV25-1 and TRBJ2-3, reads EADIYQTPRYLVIGTGKKITLECSQTMGHDKMYWYQQDPGMELHLIHYSYGVNSTEKGDLSSESTVSRIRTEHFPLTLESARPSHTSQYLCASSGPTGLTDTQYFGPGTRLTVL.

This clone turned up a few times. Here the CDR3 DNA reads TGTGCCAGCAGCCCAGACTACAACACTGAAGCTTTCTTT. Translating gives CASSPDYNTEAFF. The V call is TRBV7-9, the J call TRBJ1-1, with D unclear. The CDR3 runs 13 residues. V lost 5 bases and J lost 2, with 9 bases in between. Germline values: CDR1 SEHNR, CDR2 FQNEAQ (reference sequence).

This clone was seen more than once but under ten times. In DNA form, the CDR3 reads TGTGCCAGCAGTGTTGGGAACACTGAAGCTTTCTTT. Translated, it gives CASSVGNTEAFF. The rearrangement joins TRBV25-1 to TRBJ1-1; D unclear. The CDR3 runs 12 residues. With 4 bases removed from V and 1 base from J, the gap between germline ends came to 4 bases. Germline assignment: CDR1 MGHDK and CDR2 SYGVNS.

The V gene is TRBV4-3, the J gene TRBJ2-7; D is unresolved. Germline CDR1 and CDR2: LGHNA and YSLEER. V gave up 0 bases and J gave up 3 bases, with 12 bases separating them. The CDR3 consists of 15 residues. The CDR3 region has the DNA TGCGCCAGCAGCCAAGATTGGGCTAGATTCTACGAGCAGTACTTC. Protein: CASSQDWARFYEQYF.